This TCR beta chain was profiled in a study of Ad26.COV2.S vaccination and SARS-CoV-2 variants (dated by TCRdb to the early 2020s). Regarding the research as a whole: Vaccine-arm donors came from COV1001, a multicentre, randomized, double-blind, placebo-controlled phase I-IIa trial of Ad26.COV2.S in healthy adults. Investigators did not know the trial group allocation while performing experiments and assessing outcomes. A total of roughly 30 samples were included in the TCR-sequenced set, comprising about 20 Ad26.COV2.S vaccine recipients, 5 placebo recipients and 8 SARS-CoV-2 convalescent individuals. Ad26.COV2.S was administered intramuscularly at a dose of 5x10^10 or 1x10^11 viral particles, either as one shot or as two shots given 56 days apart. Trial participants were randomized into five groups of five: low-dose or high-dose Ad26.COV2.S given once or twice, or placebo on both occasions. The specificity and breadth of SARS-CoV-2-reactive T cell receptors after Ad26.COV2.S vaccination were assessed by TCRbeta repertoire sequencing. Results the study describes overall, beyond this receptor: Comparable non-spike TCR breadth was observed between vaccine and placebo recipients, consistent with only spike being contained in the vaccine. It was noted by the authors that total T cell responses may have been underestimated by the TCR breadth and depth analyses. The study lacked the statistical power to compare responses across vaccine doses or regimens. After vaccination, spike-specific CD8+ and CD4+ T cell responses were reported to show substantial breadth. Compared with placebo recipients, Ad26.COV2.S recipients showed higher spike-specific TCR breadth (P = 0.0014).

The immunoSEQ Assay was used to sequence TCRbeta CDR3 regions. After extraction, genomic DNA underwent amplification by bias-controlled multiplex PCR, followed by high-throughput sequencing. On the authors' methods: Collapsing and filtering of sequences were performed to quantify the absolute abundance of each unique TCRbeta CDR3 region. T cell fraction was estimated by normalizing TCRbeta template counts to usable DNA, with usable DNA measured through amplification of reference genes found in all nucleated cells. Repertoire TCRs were annotated as SARS-CoV-2-specific by exact matching of V gene, CDR3 amino acid sequence and J gene to a known reactive TCR set. The reference SARS-CoV-2 TCR set came from MIRA and was filtered for enrichment in COVID-19-positive ImmuneCODE repertoires, removing public or cross-reactive TCRs. Based on the MIRA antigens, annotated TCRs were further analysed at the level of specific ORF or position within ORF. Depth was the summed frequency of annotated unique rearrangements, while breadth was defined as annotated unique rearrangements over total unique productive rearrangements. Group comparisons of TCR breadth used two-sided Wilcoxon rank-sum tests. What TCRdb holds here is the immuneACCESS table cut down to in-frame rearrangements. Part of the clones is not present; checked against another copy, under half of the missing clones reflect an unresolved V gene, and the others are unexplained. The V and J calls and the clone size are those of that table, but D and trimming were determined from the DNA. In this sample the table shows 300,000 to 350,000 clones, 88% of which occur a single time. 6.4% of the sample lies in the top ten.

The CDR3 numbers 12 residues from cysteine through phenylalanine. Only CDR3 DNA is held: 36 bases, read in frame from base 1. The V end gives up 7 bases and the J end 8 bases, leaving 7 bases in the junction not matched to a gene. According to the germline V gene (reference sequence), CDR1 reads SEHNR and CDR2 reads FQNEAQ. The treatment or condition label here, explained by the study, means: some 20 received Ad26.COV2.S at low or high dose, single or two shots; several received placebo; per-sample allocation not given. Repertoires of vaccine and placebo recipients were sequenced from samples collected on day 63 after the first injection. Cohort 1b enrolled 25 adults aged 18-55 years at a single site in Boston, USA, between 29 July and 7 August 2020. Ad26.COV2.S was a replication-incompetent adenovirus type 26 vector that expressed a prefusion-stabilized SARS-CoV-2 spike protein derived from the original Wuhan strain.

Only a few counts were recorded for this clone. Its antigen has not been determined. No much larger clone is present one base from it, and per-base qualities are unavailable. This clonotype was obtained from a person between 18 and 65 years old who received the Ad26.COV2.S COVID-19 vaccine or a placebo. Material: peripheral blood, obtained in a trial of Ad26.COV2.S vaccine versus placebo. The chain joins TRBV7-9 to TRBJ1-2; TRBD1 matches 7 bases in the middle. DNA sequence: TGTGCCAGCACCCCGACAGGGATCGGCTACACCTTC. The translation is CASTPTGIGYTF.